These T cell receptor beta chains were read from a single sample in a study of cytomegalovirus exposure and HLA in healthy donors. Sequencing was performed with immunoSEQ multiplex PCR; in TCRdb, only in-frame clones are kept and a portion is missing. The specimen's table records about 140,000 clones. The sample comprised PBMCs. The receptors here all came from a woman under 30 in good health and CMV-seronegative. Each CDR3 is given with its conserved first and last residue. The D gene is left open where the match is weak.

j_call: TRBJ2-7; v_call: TRBV30; d_call: TRBD1; cdr3_aa: CAWSKWDREGEQYF; cdr3_nt: TGTGCCTGGAGTAAATGGGACAGGGAGGGCGAGCAGTACTTC
j_call: TRBJ1-3; v_call: TRBV6-5; d_call: -; cdr3_aa: CASSYHSSGSGNTIYF; cdr3_nt: TGTGCCAGCAGTTACCATTCCTCAGGGTCTGGAAACACCATATATTTT
j_call: TRBJ2-7; v_call: TRBV5-1; d_call: TRBD2; cdr3_aa: CASSLGTGLAGIYEQYF; cdr3_nt: TGCGCCAGCAGCTTGGGTACAGGACTAGCGGGAATCTACGAGCAGTACTTC
j_call: TRBJ2-3; v_call: TRBV5-1; d_call: -; cdr3_aa: CASSLADSGTSTDTQYF; cdr3_nt: TGCGCCAGCAGCTTGGCTGATAGCGGAACTAGCACAGATACGCAGTATTTT
j_call: TRBJ2-7; v_call: TRBV7-6; d_call: -; cdr3_aa: CASSLGGRSYEQYF; cdr3_nt: TGTGCCAGCAGCTTAGGAGGCCGTTCCTACGAGCAGTACTTC
j_call: TRBJ2-1; v_call: TRBV6-1; d_call: -; cdr3_aa: CASSEGAGTEQFF; cdr3_nt: TGTGCCAGCAGTGAAGGGGCAGGCACTGAGCAGTTCTTC
j_call: TRBJ2-2; v_call: TRBV7-9; d_call: TRBD2; cdr3_aa: CASSWGGLNTGELFF; cdr3_nt: TGTGCCAGCAGCTGGGGAGGGTTGAACACCGGGGAGCTGTTTTTT
j_call: TRBJ1-1; v_call: TRBV6-1; d_call: -; cdr3_aa: CASGSRRDTEAFF; cdr3_nt: TGTGCCAGCGGCAGTAGGAGGGACACTGAAGCTTTCTTT
j_call: TRBJ2-7; v_call: TRBV28; d_call: -; cdr3_aa: CASSPPGLTPYEQYF; cdr3_nt: TGTGCCAGCAGTCCCCCTGGTCTGACACCCTACGAGCAGTACTTC
j_call: TRBJ2-3; v_call: TRBV29-1; d_call: TRBD2; cdr3_aa: CSVGLGLAGADTQYF; cdr3_nt: TGCAGCGTTGGACTGGGACTAGCGGGAGCGGATACGCAGTATTTT
j_call: TRBJ2-7; v_call: TRBV20-1; d_call: -; cdr3_aa: CSARGDYEQYF; cdr3_nt: TGCAGTGCCCGGGGAGACTACGAGCAGTACTTC
j_call: TRBJ2-2; v_call: TRBV18; d_call: -; cdr3_aa: CASSPPSTRSGELFF; cdr3_nt: TGTGCCAGCTCACCACCTTCAACGAGGTCCGGGGAGCTGTTTTTT
j_call: TRBJ2-3; v_call: TRBV10-3; d_call: TRBD2; cdr3_aa: CAIRRGLAGGSDTQYF; cdr3_nt: TGTGCCATCAGGAGGGGACTAGCGGGAGGAAGCGATACGCAGTATTTT
j_call: TRBJ1-2; v_call: TRBV28; d_call: TRBD1; cdr3_aa: CATQGGSGYTF; cdr3_nt: TGTGCCACCCAGGGGGGCAGCGGCTACACCTTC
j_call: TRBJ1-5; v_call: TRBV7-2; d_call: -; cdr3_aa: CASSLANREQPQHF; cdr3_nt: TGTGCCAGCAGCTTAGCGAACAGGGAGCAGCCCCAGCATTTT
j_call: TRBJ1-1; v_call: TRBV7-2; d_call: -; cdr3_aa: CASSSLRDTEAFF; cdr3_nt: TGTGCCAGCAGCTCCCTGCGGGACACTGAAGCTTTCTTT
j_call: TRBJ2-2; v_call: TRBV5-1; d_call: TRBD2; cdr3_aa: CASSFSLTSGSANTGELFF; cdr3_nt: TGCGCCAGCAGCTTCAGTTTGACTAGCGGGAGCGCGAACACCGGGGAGCTGTTTTTT
j_call: TRBJ2-4; v_call: TRBV9; d_call: -; cdr3_aa: CASSPGHLAKNIQYF; cdr3_nt: TGTGCCAGCAGCCCCGGACACTTAGCCAAAAACATTCAGTACTTC
j_call: TRBJ1-5; v_call: TRBV28; d_call: -; cdr3_aa: CASSLLNQPQHF; cdr3_nt: TGTGCCAGCAGTTTGCTAAATCAGCCCCAGCATTTT
j_call: TRBJ1-2; v_call: TRBV27; d_call: -; cdr3_aa: CASSTGFNGYTF; cdr3_nt: TGTGCCAGCAGTACAGGGTTTAATGGCTACACCTTC
j_call: TRBJ1-3; v_call: TRBV11-3; d_call: TRBD1; cdr3_aa: CASSPRDSYSGNTIYF; cdr3_nt: TGTGCCAGCAGCCCCCGGGACAGCTACTCTGGAAACACCATATATTTT
j_call: TRBJ1-2; v_call: TRBV7-2; d_call: -; cdr3_aa: CASSFRPLEDGYTF; cdr3_nt: TGTGCCAGCAGCTTTCGACCGTTAGAGGATGGCTACACCTTC
j_call: TRBJ2-3; v_call: TRBV10-2; d_call: TRBD2; cdr3_aa: CASSEFPMIAGDPWGQYF; cdr3_nt: TGCGCCAGCAGTGAGTTCCCAATGATAGCGGGAGACCCTTGGGGGCAGTATTTT
j_call: TRBJ1-4; v_call: TRBV19; d_call: -; cdr3_aa: CASSPPRQATNEKLFF; cdr3_nt: TGTGCCAGTAGTCCTCCCCGACAGGCAACTAATGAAAAACTGTTTTTT
j_call: TRBJ2-7; v_call: TRBV19; d_call: -; cdr3_aa: CASSARLTYEQYF; cdr3_nt: TGTGCCAGTAGTGCCCGACTCACCTACGAGCAGTACTTC
j_call: TRBJ1-1; v_call: TRBV27; d_call: TRBD1; cdr3_aa: CASRPGQGAQMNTEAFF; cdr3_nt: TGTGCCAGCAGACCCGGACAGGGGGCTCAAATGAACACTGAAGCTTTCTTT
j_call: TRBJ1-1; v_call: TRBV18; d_call: -; cdr3_aa: CASSPPGTLEAFF; cdr3_nt: TGTGCCAGCTCACCACCGGGGACTCTTGAAGCTTTCTTT
j_call: TRBJ1-4; v_call: TRBV16; d_call: -; cdr3_aa: CASSQFQANNEKLFF; cdr3_nt: TGTGCCAGCAGCCAATTTCAGGCCAATAATGAAAAACTGTTTTTT
j_call: TRBJ2-7; v_call: TRBV5-1; d_call: -; cdr3_aa: CASSLGSGTYEQYF; cdr3_nt: TGCGCCAGCAGCTTGGGGTCAGGGACCTACGAGCAGTACTTC
j_call: TRBJ2-3; v_call: TRBV5-1; d_call: TRBD2; cdr3_aa: CASSWGLAGGSDTQYF; cdr3_nt: TGCGCCAGCAGCTGGGGACTAGCGGGAGGGTCAGATACGCAGTATTTT
j_call: TRBJ1-3; v_call: TRBV5-1; d_call: -; cdr3_aa: CASSLTGSGNTIYF; cdr3_nt: TGCGCCAGCAGCCTTACAGGCTCTGGAAACACCATATATTTT
j_call: TRBJ2-2; v_call: TRBV19; d_call: TRBD2; cdr3_aa: CASSRAPLSRELGTGELFF; cdr3_nt: TGTGCCAGTAGTAGGGCCCCCCTTTCGCGGGAGTTAGGCACCGGGGAGCTGTTTTTT
j_call: TRBJ2-1; v_call: TRBV11-1; d_call: -; cdr3_aa: CASSLALYNEQFF; cdr3_nt: TGTGCCAGCAGCTTGGCCCTCTACAATGAGCAGTTCTTC
j_call: TRBJ2-1; v_call: TRBV5-1; d_call: -; cdr3_aa: CASSLSNDNEQFF; cdr3_nt: TGCGCCAGCAGCCTATCCAATGACAATGAGCAGTTCTTC
j_call: TRBJ2-3; v_call: TRBV4-2; d_call: TRBD2; cdr3_aa: CASSQELAGGLRTDTQYF; cdr3_nt: TGTGCCAGCAGCCAAGAACTAGCGGGAGGGCTTCGCACAGATACGCAGTATTTT
j_call: TRBJ1-1; v_call: TRBV6-4; d_call: TRBD1; cdr3_aa: CASSDSVGGLERAFF; cdr3_nt: TGTGCCAGCAGTGACTCGGTAGGGGGCCTTGAGAGAGCTTTCTTT
j_call: TRBJ2-2; v_call: TRBV6-6; d_call: TRBD2; cdr3_aa: CASSYSRLAQDGELFF; cdr3_nt: TGTGCCAGCAGTTACTCTAGACTAGCGCAGGACGGGGAGCTGTTTTTT
j_call: TRBJ2-3; v_call: TRBV6-4; d_call: TRBD2; cdr3_aa: CASSPGLAGGGDTQYF; cdr3_nt: TGTGCCAGCAGTCCCGGACTAGCGGGAGGGGGAGATACGCAGTATTTT
j_call: TRBJ1-2; v_call: TRBV27; d_call: -; cdr3_aa: CASSEPQRYGYTF; cdr3_nt: TGTGCCAGCAGCGAACCTCAGCGCTATGGCTACACCTTC
j_call: TRBJ1-3; v_call: TRBV5-1; d_call: -; cdr3_aa: CASSLELSSGNTIYF; cdr3_nt: TGCGCCAGCAGCTTGGAACTTTCCTCTGGAAACACCATATATTTT
j_call: TRBJ1-1; v_call: TRBV19; d_call: -; cdr3_aa: CASSIRAGFLMNTEAFF; cdr3_nt: TGTGCCAGTAGTATCAGGGCCGGATTCCTCATGAACACTGAAGCTTTCTTT
j_call: TRBJ1-5; v_call: TRBV6-6; d_call: TRBD1; cdr3_aa: CASRYGTARSNQPQHF; cdr3_nt: TGTGCCAGCAGATACGGGACAGCTCGTAGCAATCAGCCCCAGCATTTT
j_call: TRBJ1-5; v_call: TRBV30; d_call: TRBD1; cdr3_aa: CAWNRDRGLQPQHF; cdr3_nt: TGTGCCTGGAACCGGGACAGGGGGCTTCAGCCCCAGCATTTT
j_call: TRBJ2-1; v_call: TRBV6-1; d_call: -; cdr3_aa: CATLQNHIFDEQFF; cdr3_nt: TGTGCCACCCTGCAGAACCATATCTTTGATGAGCAGTTCTTC
j_call: TRBJ2-1; v_call: TRBV28; d_call: TRBD2; cdr3_aa: CASSFAAGVGSEQFF; cdr3_nt: TGTGCCAGCAGTTTCGCAGCGGGAGTTGGTAGTGAGCAGTTCTTC
j_call: TRBJ2-2; v_call: TRBV4-3; d_call: TRBD1; cdr3_aa: CASSQDSVGTVNTGELFF; cdr3_nt: TGCGCCAGCAGCCAAGACTCGGTCGGGACAGTAAACACCGGGGAGCTGTTTTTT
j_call: TRBJ1-5; v_call: TRBV2; d_call: TRBD1; cdr3_aa: CASSRQGVENQPQHF; cdr3_nt: TGTGCCAGCAGTCGACAGGGGGTAGAGAATCAGCCCCAGCATTTT
j_call: TRBJ2-3; v_call: TRBV19; d_call: TRBD2; cdr3_aa: CASSMVPIERDPTDTQYF; cdr3_nt: TGTGCCAGTAGTATGGTCCCTATTGAGCGGGATCCCACAGATACGCAGTATTTT
j_call: TRBJ2-1; v_call: TRBV20-1; d_call: -; cdr3_aa: CSARAGNEQFF; cdr3_nt: TGCAGTGCTAGAGCCGGGAATGAGCAGTTCTTC
j_call: TRBJ2-1; v_call: TRBV28; d_call: -; cdr3_aa: CASRPPMGAADEQFF; cdr3_nt: TGTGCCAGCAGACCCCCCATGGGAGCGGCCGATGAGCAGTTCTTC
j_call: TRBJ2-3; v_call: TRBV7-2; d_call: TRBD1; cdr3_aa: CASSSGTGHTDTQYF; cdr3_nt: TGTGCCAGCAGCTCTGGGACAGGGCACACAGATACGCAGTATTTT
j_call: TRBJ2-7; v_call: TRBV5-1; d_call: -; cdr3_aa: CASSSGTGAYEQYF; cdr3_nt: TGCGCCAGCAGTTCCGGGACTGGAGCCTACGAGCAGTACTTC
j_call: TRBJ2-2; v_call: TRBV2; d_call: TRBD2; cdr3_aa: CASRRLAGAGELFF; cdr3_nt: TGTGCCAGCAGAAGACTAGCGGGAGCCGGGGAGCTGTTTTTT
j_call: TRBJ2-7; v_call: TRBV7-8; d_call: -; cdr3_aa: CASSSSFETGEQYF; cdr3_nt: TGTGCCAGCAGCTCGTCATTTGAGACTGGCGAGCAGTACTTC
j_call: TRBJ1-4; v_call: TRBV7-8; d_call: -; cdr3_aa: CASRGGPVPGKLFF; cdr3_nt: TGTGCCAGCAGAGGAGGGCCCGTGCCCGGAAAACTGTTTTTT